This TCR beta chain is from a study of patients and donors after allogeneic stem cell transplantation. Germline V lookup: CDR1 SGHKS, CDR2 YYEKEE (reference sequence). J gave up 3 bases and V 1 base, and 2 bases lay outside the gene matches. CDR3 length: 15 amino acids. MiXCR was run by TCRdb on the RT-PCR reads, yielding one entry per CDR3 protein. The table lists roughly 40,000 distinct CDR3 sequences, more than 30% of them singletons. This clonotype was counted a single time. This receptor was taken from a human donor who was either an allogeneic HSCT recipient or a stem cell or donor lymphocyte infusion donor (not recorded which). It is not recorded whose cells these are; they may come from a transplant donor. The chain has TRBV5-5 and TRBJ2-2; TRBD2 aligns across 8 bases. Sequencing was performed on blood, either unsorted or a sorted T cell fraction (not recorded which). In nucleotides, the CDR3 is TGTGCCAGCAGCTTGACGGGAGGGGACACCGGGGAGCTGTTTTTT. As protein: CASSLTGGDTGELFF.